These T cell receptor beta chains were read from a single sample in a study of beta chain features in type 1 diabetes. The protocol was immunoSEQ multiplex PCR, while the TCRdb copy is restricted to in-frame clones and leaves out a portion. Among some 270,000 clones listed, 8% were seen once. Specimen: central memory CD4+ T cells from blood. Receptors were obtained from a woman aged 18-35 years in good health. Each CDR3 is given with its conserved first and last residue. D genes are given only for firm matches. Clone size, where shown, is once, few, many, or a class for clones that have expanded.

d_call j_call v_call clone_size cdr3_nt cdr3_aa
TRBD1 TRBJ1-1 TRBV10-3 many TGTGCCATCAGTGACCAGGACAGGGTGAACACTGAAGCTTTCTTT CAISDQDRVNTEAFF
- TRBJ2-3 TRBV10-3 few TGTGCCACCCTAAGCGGCAGGAACACAGATACGCAGTATTTT CATLSGRNTDTQYF
- TRBJ1-5 TRBV2 - TGTGCCAGCAGCCGCGGGCGAATGGGGGATCGTAATCAGCCCCAGCATTTT CASSRGRMGDRNQPQHF
TRBD1 TRBJ1-6 TRBV7-8 few TGTGCCAGCAGCCAGACAGGGGATTCACCCCTCCACTTT CASSQTGDSPLHF
TRBD1 TRBJ1-2 TRBV7-2 - TGTGCCAGCAGCCCCGGGACAGGGTTTACCTATGGCTACACCTTC CASSPGTGFTYGYTF
TRBD2 TRBJ2-5 TRBV7-2 - TGTGCCAGCAGCTTTTCAGCGGGAGGGGCGACCCAGTACTTC CASSFSAGGATQYF
- TRBJ1-4 TRBV7-9 - TGTGCCAGCAGCTTTGCTGAAAAACTGTTTTTT CASSFAEKLFF
TRBD1 TRBJ2-5 TRBV2 - TGTGCCAGCAGTGCGGGCAGGGGGCTCAAAGAGACCCAGTACTTC CASSAGRGLKETQYF
- TRBJ2-3 TRBV7-7 - TGTGCCAGCAGCCCGAGCGGGCCGAGCACAGATACGCAGTATTTT CASSPSGPSTDTQYF
- TRBJ2-7 TRBV7-8 - TGTGCCAGCAGCGCCGGCTGGGGCGAGCAGTACTTC CASSAGWGEQYF
TRBD1 TRBJ2-2 TRBV18 - TGTGCCAGCTCCGCAAGCAGGGGGACCGGGGAGCTGTTTTTT CASSASRGTGELFF
TRBD2 TRBJ2-7 TRBV13 few TGTGCCAGCAGCGACCGTAGCGGGCCCAAGTCAGACGAGCAGTACTTC CASSDRSGPKSDEQYF
TRBD2 TRBJ2-3 TRBV19 - TGTGCCAGTAGATCTCTTGGGCTAGCGGGAGACGATACGCAGTATTTT CASRSLGLAGDDTQYF
- TRBJ1-6 TRBV28 - TGTGCCAGCGACAGGTTCTATAATTCACCCCTCCACTTT CASDRFYNSPLHF
- TRBJ2-1 TRBV7-2 few TGTGCCAGCAGCCCGCCCGGACAGATCTACAATGAGCAGTTCTTC CASSPPGQIYNEQFF
- TRBJ1-4 TRBV23-1 few TGCGCCAGCACCGTAACCGGGACAAGATGTGAAAAACTGTTTTTT CASTVTGTRCEKLFF
- TRBJ1-5 TRBV19 - TGTGCCAGTAGCCTCCGAGGGGGGGTATGGAGCAATCAGCCCCAGCATTTT CASSLRGGVWSNQPQHF
- TRBJ2-1 TRBV11-2 few TGTGCCAGCAGCCCGGCCTATGGGAATGAGCAGTTCTTC CASSPAYGNEQFF
TRBD1 TRBJ2-7 TRBV7-8 few TGTGCCAGCAGCAGCCGGGACAGGGGAAGCGAGCAGTACTTC CASSSRDRGSEQYF
TRBD2 TRBJ2-1 TRBV9 - TGTGCCAGCAGCCCCACCAGGACTAGCGGGAATGAGCAGTTCTTC CASSPTRTSGNEQFF
- TRBJ2-3 TRBV6-4 few TGTGCCAGCAGTCCCACGGGGGCGGAATACGATACGCAGTATTTT CASSPTGAEYDTQYF